This T cell receptor (beta chain) emerged from a study of T cell responses to AZD1222 COVID-19 vaccine. General study results and limits: Most donors were white British and more were female, and clonal diversity was possibly underestimated. Seropositive at baseline were only a handful of AZD1222 recipients.

Germline loops: CDR1 SGHNT, CDR2 YENEEA. The CDR3 consists of 15 residues. V gave up 6 bases and J gave up 1 base; unmatched junction bases: 2. Points on this clone: Its antigen is unknown.

TCRdb's table, derived via immunoSEQ multiplex PCR, lists solely in-frame clones and lacks some. The sample includes more than 150,000 clones, about nine tenths of them seen just once. The receptor was derived from an adult in good health. The V and J genes are TRBV11-3 and TRBJ2-5, with 13 nucleotides matching TRBD2. This material consisted of peripheral blood, taken on day 0 of AZD1222 vaccination. The CDR3 here is CASSRTSGGQETQYF. The CDR3 DNA follows: TGTGCCAGCAGTAGGACTAGCGGGGGCCAAGAGACCCAGTACTTC.